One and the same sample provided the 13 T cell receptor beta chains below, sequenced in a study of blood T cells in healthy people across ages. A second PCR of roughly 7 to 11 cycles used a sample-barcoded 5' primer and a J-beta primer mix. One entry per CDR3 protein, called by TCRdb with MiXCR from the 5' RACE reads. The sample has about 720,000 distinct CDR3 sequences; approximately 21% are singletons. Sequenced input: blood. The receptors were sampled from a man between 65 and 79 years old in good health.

This CDR3 reads CASSFVLTGEGNEQFF. In DNA, the CDR3 is TGCGCCAGCAGCTTCGTCCTTACAGGGGAAGGGAATGAGCAGTTCTTC. The gene calls are TRBV5-1 and TRBJ2-7; 7 nucleotides match TRBD1. Matching the DNA end better, TRBJ2-1 makes the J call doubtful. This CDR3 comprises 16 residues. CDR1 is SGHRS, CDR2 YFSETQ, per germline.

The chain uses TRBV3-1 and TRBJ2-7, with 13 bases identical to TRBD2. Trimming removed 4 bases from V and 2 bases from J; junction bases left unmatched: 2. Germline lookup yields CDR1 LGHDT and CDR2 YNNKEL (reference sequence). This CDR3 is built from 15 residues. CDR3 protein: CASSRTSGGPYEQYF. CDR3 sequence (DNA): TGTGCCAGCAGCCGGACTAGCGGGGGTCCCTACGAGCAGTACTTC.

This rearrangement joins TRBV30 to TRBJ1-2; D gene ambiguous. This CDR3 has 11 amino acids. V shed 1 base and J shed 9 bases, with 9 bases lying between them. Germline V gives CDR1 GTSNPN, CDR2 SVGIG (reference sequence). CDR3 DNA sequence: TGTGCCTGGAGTGATTCTTTCAGCTACACCTTC. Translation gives CAWSDSFSYTF.

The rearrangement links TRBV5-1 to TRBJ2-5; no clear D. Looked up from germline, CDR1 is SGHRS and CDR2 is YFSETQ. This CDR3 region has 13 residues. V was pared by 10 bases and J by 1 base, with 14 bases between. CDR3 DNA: TGCGCCTCGACGTCAAACTTCCAAGAGACCCAGTACTTC. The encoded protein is CASTSNFQETQYF.

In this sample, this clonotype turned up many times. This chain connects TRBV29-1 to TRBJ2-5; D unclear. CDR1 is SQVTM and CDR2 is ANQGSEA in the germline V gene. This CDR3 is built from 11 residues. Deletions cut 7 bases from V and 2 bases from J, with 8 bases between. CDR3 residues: CSADLQETQYF. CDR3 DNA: TGCAGCGCAGACTTGCAAGAGACCCAGTACTTC.

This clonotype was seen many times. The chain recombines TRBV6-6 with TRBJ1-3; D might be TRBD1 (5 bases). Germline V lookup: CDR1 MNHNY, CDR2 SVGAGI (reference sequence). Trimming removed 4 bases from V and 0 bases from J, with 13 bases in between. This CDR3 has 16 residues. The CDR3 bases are TGTGCCAGCAGTTCGGGCGGGGCGGCCTCTGGAAACACCATATATTTT. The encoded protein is CASSSGGAASGNTIYF.

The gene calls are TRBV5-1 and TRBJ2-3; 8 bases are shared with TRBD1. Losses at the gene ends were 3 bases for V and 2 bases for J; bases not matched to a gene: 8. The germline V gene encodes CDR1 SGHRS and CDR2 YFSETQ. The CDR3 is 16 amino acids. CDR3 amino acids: CASSWTGYHDTDTQYF. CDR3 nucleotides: TGCGCCAGCAGCTGGACAGGGTACCATGACACAGATACGCAGTATTTT.

In DNA, the CDR3 is TGTGCCAGCAGATCAGGACAGGGCCCGAATGTTCGAGGCTACACCTTC. It yields the protein CASRSGQGPNVRGYTF. J is TRBJ1-2 and V is TRBV27; TRBD1 agrees at 8 bases. The CDR3 extends over 16 amino acids. V gave up 6 bases and J gave up 8 bases; unmatched junction bases: 17. The V gene's germline CDR1 is MNHEY and CDR2 SMNVEV (reference sequence).

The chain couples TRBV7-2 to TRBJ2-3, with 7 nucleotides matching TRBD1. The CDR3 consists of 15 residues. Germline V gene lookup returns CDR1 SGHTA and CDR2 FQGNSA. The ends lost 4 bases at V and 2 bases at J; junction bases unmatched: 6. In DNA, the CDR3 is TGTGCCAGCAGCTCACAGGGGATCCACACAGATACGCAGTATTTT. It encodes CASSSQGIHTDTQYF. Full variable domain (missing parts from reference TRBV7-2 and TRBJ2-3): GAGVSQSPSNKVTEKGKDVELRCDPISGHTALYWYRQSLGQGLEFLIYFQGNSAPDKSGLPSDRFSAERTGGSVSTLTIQRTQQEDSAVYLCASSSQGIHTDTQYFGPGTRLTVL.

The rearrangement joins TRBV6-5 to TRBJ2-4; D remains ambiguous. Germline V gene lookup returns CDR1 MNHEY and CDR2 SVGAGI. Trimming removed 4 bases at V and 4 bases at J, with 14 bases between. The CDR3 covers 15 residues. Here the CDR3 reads CASSCSKGNKNIQYF. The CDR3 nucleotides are TGTGCCAGCAGTTGCTCGAAGGGAAATAAAAACATTCAGTACTTC.

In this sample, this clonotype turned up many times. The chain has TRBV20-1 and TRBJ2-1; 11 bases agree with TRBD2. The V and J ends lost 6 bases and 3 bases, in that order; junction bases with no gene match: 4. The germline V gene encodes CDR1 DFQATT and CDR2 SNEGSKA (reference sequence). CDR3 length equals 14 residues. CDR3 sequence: CSARTSGFYNEQFF. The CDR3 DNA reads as TGCAGTGCAAGGACTAGCGGGTTCTACAATGAGCAGTTCTTC.

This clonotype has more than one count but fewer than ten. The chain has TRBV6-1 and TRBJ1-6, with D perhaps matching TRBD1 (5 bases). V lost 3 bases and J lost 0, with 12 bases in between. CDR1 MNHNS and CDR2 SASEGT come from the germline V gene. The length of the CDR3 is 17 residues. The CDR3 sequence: CASSETDRSSYNSPLHF. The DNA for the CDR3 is TGTGCCAGCAGTGAGACAGATCGAAGCTCCTATAATTCACCCCTCCACTTT.

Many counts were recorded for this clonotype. The CDR3 sequence is CASREGFSSYEQYF. The CDR3 DNA reads TGCGCCAGCAGGGAAGGATTTTCCTCCTACGAGCAGTACTTC. The chain joins TRBV5-1 to TRBJ2-7; D unclear. Looked up from germline, CDR1 is SGHRS and CDR2 is YFSETQ. Trimming shortened V by 5 bases and J by 0 bases, and 12 bases separated the two germline ends. This CDR3 is 14 amino acids long.